This TCR beta chain was observed in a study of control samples from healthy donors and cancer patients. Sequencing was performed with immunoSEQ multiplex PCR; in TCRdb, only in-frame clones are kept and a portion is missing. The data show some 95,000 clones, around nine tenths seen once. Germline V CDR1 and CDR2: SEHNR, FQNEAQ (reference sequence). The CDR3 sequence is 15 residues long. J gave up 4 bases and V 5 bases, and 9 bases lay outside the gene matches. This clone was seen just once. The rearrangement uses TRBV7-9 and TRBJ2-5; 8 nucleotides agree with TRBD2. The TCR originated in a man aged 30 to 39 in good health. The sample comprised blood. The CDR3 protein is CASSIGTSVRETQYF. In DNA form, the CDR3 reads TGTGCCAGCAGCATCGGGACTAGTGTGCGAGAGACCCAGTACTTC.